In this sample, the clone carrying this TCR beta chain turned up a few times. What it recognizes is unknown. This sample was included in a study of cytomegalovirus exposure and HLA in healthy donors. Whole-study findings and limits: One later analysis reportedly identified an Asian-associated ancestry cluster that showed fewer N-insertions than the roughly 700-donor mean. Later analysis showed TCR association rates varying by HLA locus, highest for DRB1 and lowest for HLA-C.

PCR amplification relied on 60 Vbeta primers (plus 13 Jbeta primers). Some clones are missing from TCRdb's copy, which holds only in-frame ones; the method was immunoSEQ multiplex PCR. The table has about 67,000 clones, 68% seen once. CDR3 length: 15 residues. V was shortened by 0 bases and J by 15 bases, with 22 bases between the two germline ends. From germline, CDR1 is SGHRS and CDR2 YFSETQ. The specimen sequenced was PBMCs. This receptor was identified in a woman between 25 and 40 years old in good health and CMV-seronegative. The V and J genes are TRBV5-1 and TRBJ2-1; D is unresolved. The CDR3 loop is CASSLEVGTASFLFF. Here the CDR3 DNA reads TGCGCCAGCAGCTTGGAGGTCGGCACAGCCTCTTTCTTGTTCTTC.